Described below is a single T cell receptor (beta chain) sequence and its context. The target antigen is unknown. V was clipped by 8 bases and J by 4 bases; unmatched bases: 16. Germline V gene lookup returns CDR1 MNHEY and CDR2 SMNVEV (reference sequence). The CDR3 totals 16 residues. This entry is derived from a study of T cell responses to AZD1222 COVID-19 vaccine. Findings of the study overall: Vaccine-associated CD4 TCRs spanned spike, dominant at 160-218 and 743-854.

Profiled with immunoSEQ multiplex PCR; TCRdb holds only in-frame clones, not every one. The table includes under 150,000 clones, under 95% detected once. This receptor was identified in an adult in good health. The material was peripheral blood, obtained on day 0 of AZD1222 vaccination. V is TRBV27 and J is TRBJ1-1, with TRBD1 matching over 7 bases. CDR3 amino acids: CASCVHLTGVGTEAFF. The DNA for the CDR3 is TGTGCCAGCTGTGTGCATCTTACAGGGGTCGGCACTGAAGCTTTCTTT.